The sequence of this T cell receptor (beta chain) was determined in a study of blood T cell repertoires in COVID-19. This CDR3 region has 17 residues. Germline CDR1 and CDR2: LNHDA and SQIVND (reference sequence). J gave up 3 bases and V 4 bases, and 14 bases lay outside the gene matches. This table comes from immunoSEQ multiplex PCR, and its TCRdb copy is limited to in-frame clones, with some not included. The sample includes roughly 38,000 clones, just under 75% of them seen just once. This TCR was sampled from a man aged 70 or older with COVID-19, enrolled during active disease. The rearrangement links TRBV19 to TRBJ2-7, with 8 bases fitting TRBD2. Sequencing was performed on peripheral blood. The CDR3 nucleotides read TGTGCCAGTAGTAGGCGCGGGACGGGGGGGCGAGGCTACGAGCAGTACTTC. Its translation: CASSRRGTGGRGYEQYF. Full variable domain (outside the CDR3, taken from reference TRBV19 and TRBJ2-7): DGGITQSPKYLFRKEGQNVTLSCEQNLNHDAMYWYRQDPGQGLRLIYYSQIVNDFQKGDIAEGYSVSREKKESFPLTVTSAQKNPTAFYLCASSRRGTGGRGYEQYFGPGTRLTVT.